The sequence of this T cell receptor beta chain was determined in a study of T-cell reconstitution after alpha-beta-depleted transplantation in children. CDR3 length: 14 residues. Trimming removed 2 bases from V and 4 bases from J, with 9 bases in between. Germline CDR1 and CDR2: MNHEY and SVGEGT. This clonotype came up a few times. It was with unique molecular identifiers that the TCRbeta library was prepared. TCRdb reprocessed the PCR reads via MiXCR and lists one record per CDR3 protein. The table lists about 610,000 distinct CDR3 sequences, about 10% of them singletons. The chain is built from TRBV6-2 or TRBV6-3 and TRBJ1-5; D gene uncertain. Sample: PBMCs from the stem cell graft donor, taken from the stem cell graft. The TCR originated in a human donor who donated a stem cell graft to a child with acute myeloid leukemia. The CDR3 reads CASSYGLGNQPQHF. CDR3 sequence (DNA): TGTGCCAGCAGTTACGGACTAGGGAATCAGCCCCAGCATTTT.